Included here is one T cell receptor (beta chain) sequence, with context. The antigen is not known. The study ran its PCR with 60 Vbeta and 13 Jbeta primers. TCRdb's table, derived via immunoSEQ multiplex PCR, lists solely in-frame clones and lacks some. The sample has 140,000 or so clones; 88% are singletons. These data come from a study of cytomegalovirus exposure and HLA in healthy donors. Overall study results and limits: In terms of immune exposure information, only CMV serostatus was available. V- and J-gene trimming of TCR beta was linked (in a later analysis) to a missense DCLRE1C variant.

The receptor was isolated from a woman in her 40s in good health and CMV-seronegative. Sequencing input: PBMCs.

As DNA, the CDR3 is TGTGCCAGCAGCAAAGAGGGACAGGGTGATCAGCCCCAGCATTTT. Its translation is CASSKEGQGDQPQHF. This sequence joins TRBV21-1 and TRBJ1-5; the table's D gene call, TRBD1, was not cross checked with the DNA. TRBV21-1 is described as a pseudogene. The CDR3 runs to 15 residues.